The rows below give T cell receptor beta chains drawn from one sample of a study of shared T cell receptors in the human thymus. TCRdb keeps only in-frame clones here, not all; method: immunoSEQ multiplex PCR. The data hold 630,000 or so clones, with about 90% observed a single time. The data were also submitted as part of a second study, on human thymus T cells.

Source material: thymocytes. The receptors stem from a boy less than two years old with a congenital heart defect. Both conserved end residues are part of each CDR3. The order of the fields is V gene, CDR3 protein.

v_call: TRBV29-1
cdr3_aa: CSEKRTGLNEQFF

v_call: TRBV10-3
cdr3_aa: CAIRDYYGYTF

v_call: TRBV19
cdr3_aa: CASSIKQGDEQFF

v_call: TRBV5-1
cdr3_aa: CASSFSTPRGGGPYEQYF

v_call: TRBV4-1
cdr3_aa: CASSQWSNPGWGLYGYTF

v_call: TRBV2
cdr3_aa: CASTGHQETQYF

v_call: TRBV28
cdr3_aa: CASSDPGSTYEQYF

v_call: TRBV27
cdr3_aa: CASSLSIGSGPNPGANVLTF

v_call: TRBV5-1
cdr3_aa: CASSLAPLGYRPSTSYEQYF

v_call: TRBV28
cdr3_aa: CASSPQQGDPYEQYF

v_call: TRBV12-5
cdr3_aa: CASGFLQGRSNQPQHF

v_call: TRBV5-4
cdr3_aa: CASSLRAVRANVLTF

v_call: TRBV10-3
cdr3_aa: CAISERQGQNEQFF

v_call: TRBV27
cdr3_aa: CASSFQRQGGTNTEAFF

v_call: TRBV13
cdr3_aa: CASSSRPTRDRLPECTGELFF

v_call: TRBV4-2
cdr3_aa: CASSQGTSTETQYF

v_call: TRBV30
cdr3_aa: CAWSQGLADNTDTQYF

v_call: TRBV2
cdr3_aa: CASRVGQFSYNEQFF

v_call: TRBV5-6
cdr3_aa: CASSLAGQAKNIQYF

v_call: TRBV4-3
cdr3_aa: CASSQGQRAYSGNTIYF

v_call: TRBV27
cdr3_aa: CASSLAQGARDYGYTF

v_call: TRBV27
cdr3_aa: CASSFGRARNEQFF

v_call: TRBV6-1
cdr3_aa: CASSEAGRAPAWGTEAFF

v_call: TRBV10-3
cdr3_aa: CAMGQEPYQPQHF

v_call: TRBV11-1
cdr3_aa: CASSFMTGQNIQYF

v_call: TRBV11-2
cdr3_aa: CASSRGQGNSYEQYF

v_call: TRBV5-4
cdr3_aa: CASSLGLAGTDTQYF

v_call: TRBV28
cdr3_aa: CASSLRQVKAYEQYF

v_call: TRBV28
cdr3_aa: CASRSDRRTEAFF

v_call: TRBV30
cdr3_aa: CAWRDSRGGGYGYTF

v_call: TRBV10-1
cdr3_aa: CASSESVGPSGHPTYEQYF

v_call: TRBV19
cdr3_aa: CASHSADEQFF

v_call: TRBV4-1
cdr3_aa: CASSPGGSGTQETQYF

v_call: TRBV4-3
cdr3_aa: CASSEGGREFNYGYTF

v_call: TRBV30
cdr3_aa: CAWSGGTGGNQPQHF